This T cell receptor beta chain was obtained from a study of cytomegalovirus exposure and HLA in healthy donors. Study-level points and caveats: Cytomegalovirus-associated status was assigned to 164 TCR beta chains. Donors were assumed by presence/absence analyses to have roughly uniform sequencing depth.

The PCR contained 60 Vbeta and 13 Jbeta primers. TCRdb keeps only in-frame clones here, not all; method: immunoSEQ multiplex PCR. The sample yields around 190,000 clones, around 82% seen once. Turning to this clone: Antigen unknown.

V dropped 4 bases and J dropped 0 bases, with 12 bases sitting between them. Germline CDR1 reads MNHNY; CDR2 reads SVGAGI (reference sequence). The CDR3 loop spans 16 amino acids. The chain is built from TRBV6-6 and TRBJ1-4; tentatively, D is TRBD1 (5 bases). The sample consisted of PBMCs. The receptor was derived from a woman between 25 and 40 years old in good health and CMV-seronegative. The CDR3 DNA reads TGTGCCAGCAGTTGGGGACTATATGCAACTAATGAAAAACTGTTTTTT. Residues: CASSWGLYATNEKLFF.